The sequence of this T cell receptor (beta chain) was determined in a study of cytomegalovirus exposure and HLA in healthy donors. Regarding the study as a whole: Exclusion applied to some V segments, including TRBV6-2 and TRBV6-3, as they were indistinguishable. According to a later analysis, most TCR beta chains associated with CMV appeared HLA-restricted. Among the sequence variants, a highly shared cluster was likely an artifact of sequencing.

The CDR3 spans 16 residues. The ends lost 2 bases at V and 2 bases at J; junction bases unmatched: 4. CDR1 and CDR2 (germline): SGHRS, YFSETQ. PCR employed 60 Vbeta and 13 Jbeta primers. Assay: immunoSEQ multiplex PCR; the TCRdb copy retains only in-frame clones and omits some. The table has under 200,000 clones, 70% to 80% seen once. Note on this clone: The antigen remains undetermined.

Healthy people donating bone marrow made up the donors. Sequencing was done on a sample of PBMCs. This receptor was obtained from a young man in good health and CMV-seropositive. The genes are TRBV5-1 and TRBJ2-3, with 11 bases that match TRBD2. DNA for the CDR3: TGCGCCAGCAGCTTTCTAGCGGGGGGCGACACAGATACGCAGTATTTT. This sequence encodes CASSFLAGGDTDTQYF.